This record looks at one T cell receptor (beta chain) sequence and its context. Its antigen remains unidentified. Base quality data are lacking; no much larger clone is found one base away. The cohort was made up of 500 to 850 healthy bone marrow donors. Cohort members were all nominally healthy when sampled, although unrecorded immune exposures were likely present. The donor was CMV seronegative and was included in the group of over 300 seronegative cohort members. Every donor gave a peripheral blood sample, and the peripheral blood mononuclear cells from that sample were used for TCR beta sequencing. Genomic DNA was extracted from the blood cell samples with the Qiagen DNeasy Blood Extraction Kit. The source of the sample is a study of cytomegalovirus exposure and HLA in healthy donors (dated by TCRdb to about 2017). Regarding the research as a whole: An earlier analysis of several hundred of the donors reported 250 to 350 Gb of sequence data and roughly 110 million unique TCR beta sequences from about 179 million T cells. Typing coverage differed by locus: A, B, C, DRB1 and DQB1 were typed in roughly 629-630 donors, DQA1 in about 550, DPA1 in 600 to 610, and DPB1 in 400 to 480. Of the roughly 400 genotyped donors, 75% to 85% were placed in the genetic ancestry cluster associated with self-reported Caucasian donors. A later genetic analysis used genome-wide SNP genotypes for about 60% of the roughly 700 donors, treating that subset as a discovery cohort. Across some 400 genotyped donors of the cohort, an average of roughly 250,000 unique TCR beta nucleotide sequences per donor were sequenced, and around 19% of those sequences were non-productive. A later analysis re-examined previously published TCR beta repertoires from about 670 donors and added high-resolution HLA genotyping to investigate patterns of TCR occurrence. Donor age, sex, ethnicity and CMV serostatus were compiled together with the repertoire data. A separate validation cohort of about 110 different subjects was used in addition to the roughly 670-subject first cohort. The study aimed to test whether signatures of past pathogen exposure could be identified by cataloging public T cell receptors. To predict cytomegalovirus infection status, the study brought together high-throughput TCR immunosequencing, statistical association of individual TCRs with disease status, and machine learning. Roughly 5 DR-DQ haplotypes were handled as single units for association and clustering, since linkage in the cohort was strong. HLA typing covered class I and class II loci at four-digit resolution. To decide whether each TCR beta V gene segment behaved as functional or pseudogenic, an earlier analysis of approximately 620 of the donors relied on high-throughput TCR beta sequencing. Every repertoire in the discovery cohort had been generated on one and the same sequencing platform. The later analysis used no new phenotypic data to find candidate immune exposures, relying instead on TCR beta sequences and their occurrence across donors. Roughly 300 gigabases of sequencing data and approximately 85 million unique TCR sequences were included in an early release covering 500 to 750 HLA-typed donors. Using immunosequencing, the study profiled T cell repertoires from approximately 700 subjects and related those repertoires to cytomegalovirus serostatus. The research as a whole found: In an earlier analysis of approximately 600 of the donors, most TCR beta V segments were observed in productive rearrangements about 87% or about 30% of the time, broadly matching IMGT annotations. A few of the identified cytomegalovirus-associated TCR beta chains were confirmed in vitro to be specific for cytomegalovirus antigens. The presence/absence analyses assumed that sequencing depth was roughly uniform across donors, and that assumption may not be true. A further reported finding was that TCR beta sequences accurately predicted the HLA-A and HLA-B alleles for most subjects in the first cohort. The classifier was reported to diagnose cytomegalovirus status with high specificity and sensitivity in both the original cohort and the validation cohort. Linkage disequilibrium might explain the correlated functional status among segregating V segments, but an unknown experimental factor could not be excluded. According to a later analysis, most CMV-associated TCR beta chains appeared to be HLA-restricted, and the HLA associations seemed to be driven largely by CMV exposure. It was suggested by the authors that the approach could potentially be generalized to other disease states and immunological phenotypes. A later analysis found that HLA-associated TCR beta chains were more clonally expanded and had lower generation probabilities than equally common non-associated chains. In a later analysis, the rate of TCR association differed among HLA loci, with DRB1 alleles having the most associated TCRs and HLA-C alleles having the fewest. Several of the top co-occurrence clusters appeared to be linked to parvovirus B19, influenza, CMV and Epstein-Barr virus, according to a later analysis. For the cohort, immune exposure information was limited to CMV serostatus. Only TCR beta chains were sequenced in this cohort, and the absence of alpha or paired-chain data limited detectable features. A total of some 180 TCR beta chains were listed by the study as associated with cytomegalovirus. V-gene and J-gene trimming of TCR beta chains was associated with a missense DCLRE1C variant in a later genetic analysis, and the association was replicated in an independent cohort. The earlier analysis of fewer than 750 of the donors excluded some 15 rarely observed V segments, including chromosome 9 orphons, because counts were too low. A cluster of highly shared sequence variants was judged likely to be a technical artifact of the sequencing pipeline. Some IMGT-functional V segments, including TRBV6-2 and TRBV6-3, could not be distinguished by the 87-base-pair reads and were therefore excluded. Compared with the 666-donor mean, donors in an Asian-associated ancestry cluster had fewer N-insertions in productive TCRs, according to a later genetic analysis. At a false discovery rate of 0.05, a later analysis linked about 16,000 TCR beta sequences to specific HLA alleles. HLA typing was unavailable for some donors at each locus, so association tests used only the typed subset. When HLA alleles, especially DR and DQ, strongly co-occurred, TCR associations were difficult to assign to individual alleles. Across donors, most TCR sequences were observed very rarely, whereas some public TCRs were present in many individuals.

Library preparation used the immunoSEQ multiplex PCR assay. A mixture of 60 forward primers for TCR Vbeta segments and 13 reverse primers for TCR Jbeta segments was used in the multiplex PCR. Amplification of the CDR3 region of rearranged TCR beta genes was performed with a multiplex PCR assay on genomic DNA. The Illumina HiSeq System was used to sequence the amplified TCR beta libraries as 87-base-pair reads. The original pipeline was this. In a later analysis, roughly 80 million unique TCR beta chains were counted across the 650 to 700 repertoires, and roughly 11 million of these chains were shared by at least two donors. To remove PCR and sequencing errors, raw reads were error-corrected and collapsed into unique sequences using a nearest-neighbor algorithm that merged closely related sequences. CDR3 sequences were aligned to IMGT reference sequences to assign V, D and J gene segments. For a sequence to be retained, a match of at least six nucleotides was required to both a V gene segment and a J gene segment. Rearrangements were classified as productive when the CDR3 lacked stop codons and remained in frame with V and J, and all other rearrangements were classified as non-productive. CDR3 was defined by IMGT convention, running from the second conserved V-encoded cysteine to the conserved J-encoded phenylalanine. The earlier analysis of fewer than 750 of the donors excluded sequences that lacked an unambiguous match to a single V gene segment. In an earlier analysis of 587 of the donors, V segments were called functional above 56.7% productive rearrangements and were called segregating when the between-donor standard deviation exceeded 5%. A statistical classification framework was built to diagnose cytomegalovirus status from the catalog of TCR beta chain sequences. In a later analysis, TCR nucleotide sequences were compared against IMGT/GENE-DB human TR gene sequences so that V and J genes could be assigned. A later analysis assigned CDR3 sequences and most-parsimonious VDJ recombination scenarios with the TCRdist pipeline. In a later analysis, each TCR beta chain was defined by its CDR3 amino acid sequence together with its V-gene family, and reads lacking a unique V-gene family were excluded. As a way to deal with suspected cross-contamination and a sequencing artifact, a later analysis dropped approximately 590 nucleotide sequences that were highly shared and had low generation probability. A later analysis calculated a clonal expansion index for each public chain from normalized within-repertoire ranks of inferred template counts. Generation probabilities in a later analysis came from a VDJ recombination model fitted to out-of-frame rearrangements, and those results were checked against IGoR. Hypergeometric tests were used in a later analysis to score TCR-TCR, TCR-HLA and TCR-CMV co-occurrence, with a repertoire-size bias correction applied to the TCR pairs. In a later analysis, false discovery rates were estimated by permuting HLA or CMV assignments 20 times. In a later analysis, co-occurring TCRs were grouped using DBSCAN, with TCRdist sequence similarity added in when clustering inside HLA-allele-positive subsets. Co-occurrence clustering excluded repertoires with fewer than 30,000 or more than 120,000 public chains, plus five with anomalous nucleotide sharing. In TCRdb, the immuneACCESS table is reduced to in-frame sequences with V and J assigned. These tables do not hold every clone; where another copy was compared, an unresolved V gene accounts for under half, and the others remain unexplained. V and J calls and clone size are given by that table; D and trimming were obtained from the DNA. The sample records around 70,000 clones, 62% of which are singletons. The top ten clones comprise roughly 2.8% of the sample.

Clipping removes 3 bases from V and 3 bases from J, with 9 as the unmatched junction base count. CDR3 length: 16 amino acids, cysteine to phenylalanine. The retained sequence is limited to the CDR3, 48 bases, with the frame set at the first base. The germline V gene encodes CDR1 SGHDT and CDR2 YYEEEE. Sequencing used PBMCs. The sequence derives from a man aged 25 to 40 in good health and CMV-seronegative. Here the chain combines TRBV5-6 and TRBJ2-5, and 9 junctional nucleotides match TRBD1. The DNA sequence follows: TGTGCCAGCAGCTCGAGACAGGGGGGTTATGAAGAGACCCAGTACTTC. Translated, it gives CASSSRQGGYEETQYF. Joined to the reference TRBV5-6 and TRBJ2-5 proteins, this CDR3 gives the full variable domain: DAGVTQSPTHLIKTRGQQVTLRCSPKSGHDTVSWYQQALGQGPQFIFQYYEEEERQRGNFPDRFSGHQFPNYSSELNVNALLLGDSALYLCASSSRQGGYEETQYFGPGTRLLVL.